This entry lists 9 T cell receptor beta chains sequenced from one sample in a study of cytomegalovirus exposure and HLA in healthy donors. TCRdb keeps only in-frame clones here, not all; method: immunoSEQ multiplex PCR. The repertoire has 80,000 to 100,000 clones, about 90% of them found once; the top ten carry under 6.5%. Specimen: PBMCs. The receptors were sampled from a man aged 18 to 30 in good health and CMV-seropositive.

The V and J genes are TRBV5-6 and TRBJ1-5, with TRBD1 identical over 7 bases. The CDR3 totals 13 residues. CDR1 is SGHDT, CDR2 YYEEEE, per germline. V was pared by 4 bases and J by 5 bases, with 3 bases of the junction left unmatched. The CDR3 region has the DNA TGTGCCAGCAGCCGCACAGGGGATCAGCCCCAGCATTTT. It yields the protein CASSRTGDQPQHF.

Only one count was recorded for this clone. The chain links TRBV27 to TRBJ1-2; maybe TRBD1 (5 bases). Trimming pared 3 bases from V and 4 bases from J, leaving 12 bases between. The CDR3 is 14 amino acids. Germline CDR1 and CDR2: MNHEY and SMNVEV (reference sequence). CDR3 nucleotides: TGTGCCAGCAGTTTTGGGAGGGGCTTCTATGGCTACACCTTC. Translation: CASSFGRGFYGYTF.

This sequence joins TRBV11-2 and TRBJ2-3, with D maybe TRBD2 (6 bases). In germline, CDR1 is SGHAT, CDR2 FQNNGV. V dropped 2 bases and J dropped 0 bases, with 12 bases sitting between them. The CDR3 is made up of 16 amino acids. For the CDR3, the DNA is TGTGCCAGCAGCTTATTACCAGCGGGTAGCACAGATACGCAGTATTTT. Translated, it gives CASSLLPAGSTDTQYF.

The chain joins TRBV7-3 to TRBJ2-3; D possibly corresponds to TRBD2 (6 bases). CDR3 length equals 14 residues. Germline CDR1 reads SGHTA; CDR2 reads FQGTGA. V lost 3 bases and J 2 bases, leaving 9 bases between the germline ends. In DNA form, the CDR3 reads TGTGCCAGCAGCTTGGGAGGTCCCACAGATACGCAGTATTTT. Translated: CASSLGGPTDTQYF.

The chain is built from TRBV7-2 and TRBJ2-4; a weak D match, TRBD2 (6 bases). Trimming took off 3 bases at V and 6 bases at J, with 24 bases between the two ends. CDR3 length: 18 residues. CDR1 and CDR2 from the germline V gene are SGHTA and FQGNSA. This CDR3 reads CASSFFAGTGDGVNIQYF. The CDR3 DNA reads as TGTGCCAGCAGCTTTTTTGCGGGAACGGGCGACGGAGTAAACATTCAGTACTTC.

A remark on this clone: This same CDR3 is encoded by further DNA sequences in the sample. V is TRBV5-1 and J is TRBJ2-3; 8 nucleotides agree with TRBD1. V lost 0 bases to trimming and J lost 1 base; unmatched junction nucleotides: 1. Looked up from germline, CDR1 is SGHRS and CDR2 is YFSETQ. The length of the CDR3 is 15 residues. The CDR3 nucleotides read TGCGCCAGCAGCTTGGGGACAGGGCGCACAGATACGCAGTATTTT. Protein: CASSLGTGRTDTQYF.

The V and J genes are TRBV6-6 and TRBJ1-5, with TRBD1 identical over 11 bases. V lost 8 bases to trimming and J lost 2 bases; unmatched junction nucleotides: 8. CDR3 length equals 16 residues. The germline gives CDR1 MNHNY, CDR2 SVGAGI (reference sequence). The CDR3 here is CASGFGQGAGNQPQHF. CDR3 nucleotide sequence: TGTGCCAGCGGATTTGGACAGGGGGCTGGCAATCAGCCCCAGCATTTT.

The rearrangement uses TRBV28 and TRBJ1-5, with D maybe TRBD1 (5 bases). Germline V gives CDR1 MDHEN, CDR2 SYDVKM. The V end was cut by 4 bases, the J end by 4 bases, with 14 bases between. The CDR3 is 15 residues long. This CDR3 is CASSWSGLGNQPQHF. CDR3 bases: TGTGCCAGCAGTTGGTCGGGACTGGGGAATCAGCCCCAGCATTTT.

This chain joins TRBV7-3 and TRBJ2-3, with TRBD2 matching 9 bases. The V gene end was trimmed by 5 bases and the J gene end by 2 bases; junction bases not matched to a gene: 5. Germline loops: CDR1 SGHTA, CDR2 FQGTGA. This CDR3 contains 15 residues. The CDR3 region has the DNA TGTGCCAGCAGCCCTAGCGGGATGAACACAGATACGCAGTATTTT. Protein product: CASSPSGMNTDTQYF.